This T cell receptor (beta chain) stems from a study of T cell responses to AZD1222 COVID-19 vaccine. Data came from immunoSEQ multiplex PCR; TCRdb stores just in-frame clones and leaves some out. The sample lists 200,000 or so clones, approximately 93% occurring once. The CDR3 is 15 residues long. The V end was cut by 0 bases, the J end by 4 bases, with 12 bases between. Germline V CDR1 and CDR2: MNHEY, SVGAGI. In regard to this clone: Its specificity is not known.

Whole-study findings and limits: Dominant at 160-218 and 743-854, vaccine-associated CD4 TCRs also spanned spike. White British ancestry dominated among donors, who included more females, and clonal diversity was possibly underestimated.

The starting material was peripheral blood, obtained 28 days after the second AZD1222 dose. The source of this sequence is an adult who received the AZD1222 COVID-19 vaccine. This sequence joins TRBV6-5 and TRBJ1-2; D uncertain. CDR3 region: CASSYSDPTPYGYTF. The CDR3 nucleotides read TGTGCCAGCAGTTACTCGGACCCAACCCCCTATGGCTACACCTTC.